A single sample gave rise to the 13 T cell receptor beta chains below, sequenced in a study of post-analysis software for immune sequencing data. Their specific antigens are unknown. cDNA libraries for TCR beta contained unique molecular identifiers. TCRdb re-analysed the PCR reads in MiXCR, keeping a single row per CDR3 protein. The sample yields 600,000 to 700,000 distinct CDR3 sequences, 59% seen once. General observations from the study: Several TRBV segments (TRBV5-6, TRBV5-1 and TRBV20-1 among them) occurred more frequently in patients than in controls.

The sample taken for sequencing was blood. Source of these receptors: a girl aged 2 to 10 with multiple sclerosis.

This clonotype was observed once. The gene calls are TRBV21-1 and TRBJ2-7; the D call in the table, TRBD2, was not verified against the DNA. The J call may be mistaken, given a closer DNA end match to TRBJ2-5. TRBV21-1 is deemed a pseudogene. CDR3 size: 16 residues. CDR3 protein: CASSKIDFGGHETQYF. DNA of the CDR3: TGTGCCAGCAGCAAAATTGACTTCGGAGGTCATGAGACCCAGTACTTC.

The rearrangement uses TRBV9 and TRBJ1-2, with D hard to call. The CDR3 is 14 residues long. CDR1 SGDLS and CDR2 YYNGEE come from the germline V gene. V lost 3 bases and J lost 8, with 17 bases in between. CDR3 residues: CASSGLYKPLGYTF. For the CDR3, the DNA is TGTGCCAGCAGCGGACTTTACAAGCCCCTGGGCTACACCTTC.

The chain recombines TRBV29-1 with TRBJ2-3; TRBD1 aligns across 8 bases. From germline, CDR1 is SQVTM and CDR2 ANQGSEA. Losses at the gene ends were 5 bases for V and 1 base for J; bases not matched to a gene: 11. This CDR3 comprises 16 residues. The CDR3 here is CSVQGASETRTDTQYF. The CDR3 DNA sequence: TGCAGCGTTCAGGGGGCTTCGGAGACCCGCACAGATACGCAGTATTTT.

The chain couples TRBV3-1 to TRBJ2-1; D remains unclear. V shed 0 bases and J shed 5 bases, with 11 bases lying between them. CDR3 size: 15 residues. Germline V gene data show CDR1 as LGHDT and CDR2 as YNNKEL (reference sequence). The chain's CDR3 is CASSQDSQPNNEQFF. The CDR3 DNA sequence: TGTGCCAGCAGCCAAGATTCTCAGCCTAACAATGAGCAGTTCTTC.

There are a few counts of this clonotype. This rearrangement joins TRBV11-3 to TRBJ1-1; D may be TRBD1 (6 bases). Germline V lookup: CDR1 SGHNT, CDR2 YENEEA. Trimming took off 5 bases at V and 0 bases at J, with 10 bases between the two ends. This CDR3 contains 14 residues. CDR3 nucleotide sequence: TGTGCCAGCAGCGCAGGGGCGATGAACACTGAAGCTTTCTTT. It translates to CASSAGAMNTEAFF.

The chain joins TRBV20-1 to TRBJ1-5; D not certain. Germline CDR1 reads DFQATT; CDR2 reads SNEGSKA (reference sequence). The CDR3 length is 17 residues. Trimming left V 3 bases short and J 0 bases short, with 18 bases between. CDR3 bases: TGCAGTGCTAGTGAGGAGAAAACAATATTTAGCAATCAGCCCCAGCATTTT. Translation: CSASEEKTIFSNQPQHF.

CDR3 sequence (DNA): TGTGCCAGCAGCTCAGACCTACAGGGGTATGGCTACACCTTC. It translates to CASSSDLQGYGYTF. V and J are TRBV12-3 or TRBV12-4 and TRBJ1-2, with TRBD1 identical over 7 bases. V was pared by 6 bases and J by 5 bases, with 9 bases of the junction left unmatched. This CDR3 is built from 14 residues.

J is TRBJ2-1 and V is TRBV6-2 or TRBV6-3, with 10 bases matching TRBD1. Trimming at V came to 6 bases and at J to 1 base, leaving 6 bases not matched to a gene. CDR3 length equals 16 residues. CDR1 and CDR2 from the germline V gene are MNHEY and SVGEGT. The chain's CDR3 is CASRDRGRGSYNEQFF. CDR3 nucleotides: TGTGCCAGCAGAGACAGGGGGCGCGGGTCCTACAATGAGCAGTTCTTC.

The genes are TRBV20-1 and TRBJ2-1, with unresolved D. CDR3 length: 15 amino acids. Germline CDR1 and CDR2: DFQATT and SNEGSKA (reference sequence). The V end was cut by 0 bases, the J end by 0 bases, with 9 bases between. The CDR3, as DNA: TGCAGTGCTAGAGATTTGGAGCGCTCCTACAATGAGCAGTTCTTC. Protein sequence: CSARDLERSYNEQFF.

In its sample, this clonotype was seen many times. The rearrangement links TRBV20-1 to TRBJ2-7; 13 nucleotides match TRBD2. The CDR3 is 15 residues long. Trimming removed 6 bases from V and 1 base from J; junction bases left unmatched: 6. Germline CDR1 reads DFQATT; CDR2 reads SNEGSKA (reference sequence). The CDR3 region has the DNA TGCAGTGCCAAAGGACTAGCGGGAGAGTCCTACGAGCAGTACTTC. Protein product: CSAKGLAGESYEQYF.

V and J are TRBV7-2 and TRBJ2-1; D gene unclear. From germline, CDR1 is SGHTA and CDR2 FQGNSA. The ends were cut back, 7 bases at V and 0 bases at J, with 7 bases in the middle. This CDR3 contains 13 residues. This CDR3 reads CASTARSYNEQFF. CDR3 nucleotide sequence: TGTGCCAGCACCGCTCGCTCCTACAATGAGCAGTTCTTC.

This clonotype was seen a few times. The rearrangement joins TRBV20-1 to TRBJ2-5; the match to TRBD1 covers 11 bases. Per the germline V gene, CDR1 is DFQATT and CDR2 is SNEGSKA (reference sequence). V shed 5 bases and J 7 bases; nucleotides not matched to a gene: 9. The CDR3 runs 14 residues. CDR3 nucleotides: TGCAGTGCTCCCCGGACAGGGGGCATGGGGACCCAGTACTTC. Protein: CSAPRTGGMGTQYF.

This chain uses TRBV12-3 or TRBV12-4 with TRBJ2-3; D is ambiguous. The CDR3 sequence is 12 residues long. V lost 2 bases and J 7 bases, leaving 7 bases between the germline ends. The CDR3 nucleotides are TGTGCCAGCAGTTTAAGGTCAAATACGCAGTATTTT. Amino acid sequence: CASSLRSNTQYF.